One T cell receptor beta chain is described in this entry. The record originates from a study of blood T cell repertoires in COVID-19. As for the study in general: Italy, Spain and the United States were the sources of the convalescent and acute COVID-19 samples. In each case, the material was cDNA or gDNA derived from T cells, B-cell-depleted T cells, or PBMCs.

Under the authors' procedure: Estimation of nucleated cell counts relied on the amplification of reference gene primers. Method: immunoSEQ multiplex PCR; TCRdb's copy keeps in-frame clones and lacks some. D and trimming were read from the DNA, whereas the V and J calls and clone size are those reported in that table. Among approximately 86,000 clones listed, roughly 78% were seen once. Sequenced input: peripheral blood. This receptor was taken from a woman in her sixties or seventies with acute or convalescent COVID-19.

The DNA of the CDR3 is TGTGCCAGCAGCTTGCAGGGAAGGGGCAATGAGCAGTTCTTC. Its protein product is CASSLQGRGNEQFF. This chain connects TRBV7-8 to TRBJ2-1, with D perhaps TRBD1 (5 bases). The CDR3 extends over 14 amino acids. V shed 3 bases and J shed 6 bases, with 12 bases lying between them. The germline CDR1 and CDR2 sequences are SGHVS and FQNEAQ.